Listed below are T cell receptor beta chains from one sample, sequenced in a study of radiotherapy plus CTLA-4 blockade in lung cancer. Only in-frame clones appear in the TCRdb table, and some are missing; sequencing was by immunoSEQ multiplex PCR. The repertoire holds about 49,000 clones, with around 69% as singletons. This specimen was peripheral blood, taken from a patient treated with radiotherapy plus ipilimumab. Every receptor here comes from a human donor with non-small cell lung cancer who had stable disease on radiotherapy plus ipilimumab. The CDR3 runs from the conserved cysteine through the conserved F or W. The order of the fields is clone size, V gene, J gene, D gene, CDR3 DNA, CDR3 protein. A D gene is named only where the DNA matches it firmly. Size is stated for part of the rows, as once, few or many counts, or as a class when the clone is expanded.

size: many; V: TRBV10-1; J: TRBJ1-6; D: NA; DNA: TGCGCCAGCAGTGACCAGTATAATTCACCCCTCCACTTT; CDR3: CASSDQYNSPLHF
size: NA; V: TRBV14; J: TRBJ2-5; D: NA; DNA: TGTGCCAGCAGCATCCTGGGGGAGACCCAGTACTTC; CDR3: CASSILGETQYF
size: NA; V: TRBV4-1; J: TRBJ2-1; D: TRBD1; DNA: TGCGCCAGCAGCCAAGCGATACTAACCGGGACAGGAAACAATGAGCAGTTCTTC; CDR3: CASSQAILTGTGNNEQFF
size: once; V: TRBV2; J: TRBJ1-4; D: TRBD1; DNA: TGTGCCAGCAGGGACAGGGGAACTAATGAAAAACTGTTTTTT; CDR3: CASRDRGTNEKLFF
size: NA; V: TRBV19; J: TRBJ1-1; D: TRBD1; DNA: TGTGCCGCCCGAACAGGGGGCGCGAGTAGCACTGAAGCTTTCTTT; CDR3: CAARTGGASSTEAFF
size: few; V: TRBV19; J: TRBJ1-2; D: NA; DNA: TGTGCCAGTACCCCACTTGGGACTAACTATGGCTACACCTTC; CDR3: CASTPLGTNYGYTF
size: NA; V: TRBV2; J: TRBJ2-7; D: NA; DNA: TGTGCCAGCGGGGAGGGGGGGCCACCGGTCTACGAGCAGTACTTC; CDR3: CASGEGGPPVYEQYF
size: NA; V: TRBV27; J: TRBJ1-1; D: NA; DNA: TGTGCCAGCAGTTTAGCAGGGAACACTGAAGCTTTCTTT; CDR3: CASSLAGNTEAFF
size: NA; V: TRBV4-1; J: TRBJ1-2; D: NA; DNA: TGCGCCAGCAGCCAGTGTAACCAGAACCGAAAGACCTATGGCTACACCTTC; CDR3: CASSQCNQNRKTYGYTF
size: NA; V: TRBV5-1; J: TRBJ2-1; D: TRBD1; DNA: TGCGCCAGCAGCTCGGCCGGACAGGCGTACAATGAGCAGTTCTTC; CDR3: CASSSAGQAYNEQFF
size: NA; V: TRBV20-1; J: TRBJ1-2; D: NA; DNA: TGCAGTGCAACCAGGGAGTCGGGCTACACCTTC; CDR3: CSATRESGYTF
size: NA; V: TRBV5-1; J: TRBJ1-1; D: NA; DNA: TGCGCCAGCAGCCCCCTCGGACAACTTGGAGACACTGAAGCTTTCTTT; CDR3: CASSPLGQLGDTEAFF
size: NA; V: TRBV28; J: TRBJ2-2; D: NA; DNA: TGTGCCAGCAGTTTGATCCTAAAGGCCGGGGAGCTGTTTTTT; CDR3: CASSLILKAGELFF
size: few; V: TRBV11-3; J: TRBJ1-1; D: NA; DNA: TGTGCCAGCAGCTTAATGGGGAACACTGAAGCTTTCTTT; CDR3: CASSLMGNTEAFF
size: NA; V: TRBV25-1; J: TRBJ1-6; D: NA; DNA: TGTGCCAGCAGTGGTGACGGGGTCCATAATTCACCCCTCCACTTT; CDR3: CASSGDGVHNSPLHF
size: NA; V: TRBV25-1; J: TRBJ1-1; D: NA; DNA: TGTGCCAGTTCGAGAAAGGGAGATCCGTACACTGAAGCTTTCTTT; CDR3: CASSRKGDPYTEAFF
size: once; V: TRBV6-4; J: TRBJ2-3; D: TRBD2; DNA: TGTGCCAGCAGTGTAGGGACTAGCGGGGGAGATACGCAGTATTTT; CDR3: CASSVGTSGGDTQYF
size: once; V: TRBV7-3; J: TRBJ2-2; D: NA; DNA: TGTGCCAGCAGCCCTAGGGGCGGGGAGCTGTTTTTT; CDR3: CASSPRGGELFF
size: NA; V: TRBV14; J: TRBJ2-5; D: TRBD2; DNA: TGTGCCAGCAGCCAAGTTCCCGCGAGGCAGCGGGGGAAAGAGACCCAGTACTTC; CDR3: CASSQVPARQRGKETQYF
size: NA; V: TRBV5-5; J: TRBJ1-6; D: NA; DNA: TGTGCCAGCAGCTGGATGCACTCGGGATCACCCCTCCACTTT; CDR3: CASSWMHSGSPLHF
size: NA; V: TRBV7-6; J: TRBJ2-5; D: NA; DNA: TGTGCCAGCAGCTTTGTTGGAGAGACCCAGTACTTC; CDR3: CASSFVGETQYF
size: NA; V: TRBV25-1; J: TRBJ2-7; D: TRBD1; DNA: TGTGCCAGCGGATGGGACAGGGGCGACTCCTACGAGCAGTACTTC; CDR3: CASGWDRGDSYEQYF
size: NA; V: TRBV5-1; J: TRBJ1-2; D: NA; DNA: TGCGCCAGCAGTCTTGGGACCGCCGCTAACTATGGCTACACCTTC; CDR3: CASSLGTAANYGYTF
size: NA; V: TRBV10-3; J: TRBJ2-1; D: TRBD2; DNA: TGTGCCATCAGTGAGCGTTTAGGAACTAGCGGGGGGAGCTCCTACAATGAGCAGTTCTTC; CDR3: CAISERLGTSGGSSYNEQFF
size: NA; V: TRBV5-1; J: TRBJ1-1; D: NA; DNA: TGCGCCAGACGATGTTACCGGACGGGGGACACTGAAGCTTTCTTT; CDR3: CARRCYRTGDTEAFF
size: NA; V: TRBV15; J: TRBJ2-2; D: NA; DNA: TGTGCCACCAGCAGAGATAGCGGAATTGGCACCGGGGAGCTGTTTTTT; CDR3: CATSRDSGIGTGELFF
size: NA; V: TRBV30; J: TRBJ2-7; D: TRBD1; DNA: TGTGCCTATCTCCCCGGGACAGGGATCGACGAGCAGTACTTC; CDR3: CAYLPGTGIDEQYF
size: NA; V: TRBV18; J: TRBJ1-5; D: NA; DNA: TGTGCCAGCTCACCAAGTCCGCCGGGTAGCAATCAGCCCCAGCATTTT; CDR3: CASSPSPPGSNQPQHF
size: NA; V: TRBV6-5; J: TRBJ1-5; D: TRBD1; DNA: TGTGCCAGCAGACCGACAGGGAATCAGCCCCAGCATTTT; CDR3: CASRPTGNQPQHF
size: NA; V: TRBV2; J: TRBJ1-5; D: TRBD1; DNA: TGTGCCAGCAGTGAGGGGACAGATAGCAATCAGCCCCAGCATTTT; CDR3: CASSEGTDSNQPQHF
size: NA; V: TRBV5-5; J: TRBJ2-2; D: NA; DNA: TGTGCCAGCAGCTTCCAGGATCTCGGGGAGCTGTTTTTT; CDR3: CASSFQDLGELFF
size: NA; V: TRBV28; J: TRBJ1-5; D: NA; DNA: TGTGCCAGCATCCCAGGAGGCACACAGAATCAGCCCCAGCATTTT; CDR3: CASIPGGTQNQPQHF
size: NA; V: TRBV5-1; J: TRBJ2-7; D: TRBD2; DNA: TGCGCCAGCAGCTCGTTAGCGGGGGGGAGCTCCTACGAGCAGTACTTC; CDR3: CASSSLAGGSSYEQYF
size: NA; V: TRBV6-5; J: TRBJ1-1; D: TRBD1; DNA: TGTGCCAGCACTACTGGAGGGGGACAGGAAGCTTTCTTT; CDR3: CASTTGGGQEAFF
size: NA; V: TRBV11-1; J: TRBJ1-6; D: NA; DNA: TGTGCCAGCAGCTTAGCGATGGATTCACCCCTCCACTTT; CDR3: CASSLAMDSPLHF
size: NA; V: TRBV5-8; J: TRBJ1-5; D: NA; DNA: TGTGCCAGCAGCTTGGGGACTCGAGGCAATCAGCCCCAGCATTTT; CDR3: CASSLGTRGNQPQHF
size: NA; V: TRBV28; J: TRBJ1-2; D: NA; DNA: TGTGCCAGCAGCCTCGGAAGGGAGGAATATGGCTACACCTTC; CDR3: CASSLGREEYGYTF
size: once; V: TRBV6-5; J: TRBJ1-2; D: NA; DNA: TGTGCCAGCAGTTACTCGAGTACAAGGGTCTATGGCTACACCTTC; CDR3: CASSYSSTRVYGYTF
size: few; V: TRBV6-1; J: TRBJ1-2; D: NA; DNA: TGTGCCAGCAGTTACCCAGGTGGCTACACCTTC; CDR3: CASSYPGGYTF
size: NA; V: TRBV2; J: TRBJ2-3; D: TRBD1; DNA: TGTGCCAGCAGTGTAGGGGGCTTCACAGATACGCAGTATTTT; CDR3: CASSVGGFTDTQYF
size: NA; V: TRBV2; J: TRBJ2-4; D: NA; DNA: TGTGCCAGCAGTGAAAGGGAATCCAAAAACATTCAGTACTTC; CDR3: CASSERESKNIQYF
size: NA; V: TRBV6-1; J: TRBJ1-2; D: NA; DNA: TGTGCCAGCAGTGAAAACTCACATTTTGGCTACACCTTC; CDR3: CASSENSHFGYTF
size: NA; V: TRBV7-9; J: TRBJ1-1; D: NA; DNA: TGTGCCAGCAGCTCCCCCGGGGGGCAGGACACTGAAGCTTTCTTT; CDR3: CASSSPGGQDTEAFF
size: few; V: TRBV7-9; J: TRBJ1-3; D: NA; DNA: TGTGCCAGCAGCTTAGCAGGCGCCCTCTCTGGAAACACCATATATTTT; CDR3: CASSLAGALSGNTIYF
size: NA; V: TRBV5-1; J: TRBJ2-1; D: TRBD2; DNA: TGCGCCAGCAGCTTGGAAGCGGGGGGGCACAATGAGCAGTTCTTC; CDR3: CASSLEAGGHNEQFF
size: once; V: TRBV14; J: TRBJ1-1; D: TRBD1; DNA: TGTGCCAGCAGCCAATGGACAGGGATGAACACTGAAGCTTTCTTT; CDR3: CASSQWTGMNTEAFF
size: NA; V: TRBV28; J: TRBJ1-6; D: NA; DNA: TGTGCCAGCAGTTTGTTGAGTTCACCCCTCCACTTT; CDR3: CASSLLSSPLHF
size: NA; V: TRBV29-1; J: TRBJ2-3; D: TRBD2; DNA: TGCAGCGTTGTGACTGGCGGGGGGGTAACAGATACGCAGTATTTT; CDR3: CSVVTGGGVTDTQYF
size: NA; V: TRBV6-4; J: TRBJ2-1; D: NA; DNA: TGTGCCATCAGCGTAGGCAATGAGCAGTTCTTC; CDR3: CAISVGNEQFF
size: NA; V: TRBV28; J: TRBJ1-2; D: TRBD1; DNA: TGTGCCGGCGGGACAGTTTATGGCTACACCTTC; CDR3: CAGGTVYGYTF
size: NA; V: TRBV6-1; J: TRBJ2-7; D: NA; DNA: TGTGCCAGCAGCCAGTCCTACGAGCAGTACTTC; CDR3: CASSQSYEQYF
size: few; V: TRBV6-1; J: TRBJ2-3; D: NA; DNA: TGTGCCAGCAGTGACTCCGCTAGCATCACAGATACGCAGTATTTT; CDR3: CASSDSASITDTQYF